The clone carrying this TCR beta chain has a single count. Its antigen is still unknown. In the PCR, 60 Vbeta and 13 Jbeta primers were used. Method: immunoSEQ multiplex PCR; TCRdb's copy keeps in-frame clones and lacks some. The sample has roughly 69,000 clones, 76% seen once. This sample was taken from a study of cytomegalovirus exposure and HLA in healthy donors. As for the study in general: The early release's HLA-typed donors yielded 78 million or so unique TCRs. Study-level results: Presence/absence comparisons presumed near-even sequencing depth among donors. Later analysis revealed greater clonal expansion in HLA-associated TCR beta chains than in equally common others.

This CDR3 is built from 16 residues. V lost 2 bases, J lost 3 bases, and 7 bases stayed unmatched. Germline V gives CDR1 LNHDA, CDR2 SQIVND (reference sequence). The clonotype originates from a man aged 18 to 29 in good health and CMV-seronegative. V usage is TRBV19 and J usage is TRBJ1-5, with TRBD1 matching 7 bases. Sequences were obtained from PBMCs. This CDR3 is CASSIRGQLLNQPQHF. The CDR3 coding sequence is TGTGCCAGTAGTATAAGGGGACAGCTTCTCAATCAGCCCCAGCATTTT.